This TCR beta chain was recovered during a study of cytomegalovirus exposure and HLA in healthy donors. Study-wide findings and caveats: The study had only CMV serostatus as immune exposure information.

About this clone: Its specificity is unknown.

The PCR was carried out with 60 Vbeta primers and 13 Jbeta primers. Some clones are missing from TCRdb's copy, which holds only in-frame ones; the method was immunoSEQ multiplex PCR. The table records roughly 130,000 clones, 50% to 75% of them present only once. The V gene's germline CDR1 is SGHRS and CDR2 YFSETQ. There are 14 residues in the CDR3. V trimming: 6 bases; J trimming: 2 bases; junction bases outside the gene matches: 6. The TCR was taken from a woman in her 40s in good health and CMV-seropositive. The specimen sequenced was PBMCs. V gene TRBV5-1 combines with J gene TRBJ2-5, with 8 nucleotides matching TRBD1. The CDR3 sequence is CASTRTGLQETQYF. The CDR3 DNA is TGCGCCAGCACCAGGACAGGGCTACAAGAGACCCAGTACTTC.